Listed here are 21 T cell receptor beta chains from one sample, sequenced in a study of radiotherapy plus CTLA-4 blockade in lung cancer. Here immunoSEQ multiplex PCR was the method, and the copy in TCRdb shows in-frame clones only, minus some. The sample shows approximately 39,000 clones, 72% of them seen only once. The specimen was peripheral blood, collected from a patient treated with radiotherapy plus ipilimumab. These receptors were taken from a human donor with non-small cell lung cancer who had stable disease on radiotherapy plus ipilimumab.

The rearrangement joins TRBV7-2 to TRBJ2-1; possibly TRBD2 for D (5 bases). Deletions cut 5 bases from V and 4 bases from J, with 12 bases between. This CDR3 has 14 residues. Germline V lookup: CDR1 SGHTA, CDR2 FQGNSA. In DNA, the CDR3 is TGTGCCAGCAGCCAATCCGCGGGTTACAATGAGCAGTTCTTC. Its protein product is CASSQSAGYNEQFF.

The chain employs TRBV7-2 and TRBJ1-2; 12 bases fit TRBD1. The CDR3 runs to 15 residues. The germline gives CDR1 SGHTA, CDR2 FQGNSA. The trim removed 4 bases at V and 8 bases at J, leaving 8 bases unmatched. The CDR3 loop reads CASSWGGTGGRGYTF. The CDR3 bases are TGTGCCAGCAGCTGGGGAGGGACAGGGGGCAGGGGCTACACCTTC. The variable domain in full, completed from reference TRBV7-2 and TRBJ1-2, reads GAGVSQSPSNKVTEKGKDVELRCDPISGHTALYWYRQSLGQGLEFLIYFQGNSAPDKSGLPSDRFSAERTGGSVSTLTIQRTQQEDSAVYLCASSWGGTGGRGYTFGSGTRLTVV.

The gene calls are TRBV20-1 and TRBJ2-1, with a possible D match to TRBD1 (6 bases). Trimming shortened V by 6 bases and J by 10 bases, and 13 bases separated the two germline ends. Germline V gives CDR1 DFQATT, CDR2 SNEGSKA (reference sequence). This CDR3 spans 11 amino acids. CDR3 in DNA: TGCAGTGCCCACAAAGGACAGGAGCAGTTCTTC. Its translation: CSAHKGQEQFF.

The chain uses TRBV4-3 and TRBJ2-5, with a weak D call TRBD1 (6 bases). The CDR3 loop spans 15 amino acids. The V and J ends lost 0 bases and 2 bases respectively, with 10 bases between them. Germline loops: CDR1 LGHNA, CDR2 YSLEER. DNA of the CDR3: TGCGCCAGCAGCCAAGATCGAAGGGGGCAAGAGACCCAGTACTTC. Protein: CASSQDRRGQETQYF.

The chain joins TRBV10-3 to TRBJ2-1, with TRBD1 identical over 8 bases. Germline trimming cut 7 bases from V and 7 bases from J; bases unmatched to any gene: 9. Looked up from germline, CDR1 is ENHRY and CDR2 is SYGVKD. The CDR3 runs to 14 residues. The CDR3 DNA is TGTGCCATCAAGGGGGCAGGGGGCTCAAATGAGCAGTTCTTC. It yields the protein CAIKGAGGSNEQFF.

CDR3 sequence reads: CAISEGLAGEQFF. Here the CDR3 DNA reads TGTGCCATCAGTGAGGGACTAGCGGGGGAGCAGTTCTTC. V usage is TRBV10-3 and J usage is TRBJ2-1, with 12 bases matching TRBD2. The CDR3 spans 13 residues. Trimming removed 2 bases from V and 10 bases from J; junction bases left unmatched: 0. CDR1 is ENHRY and CDR2 is SYGVKD in the germline V gene.

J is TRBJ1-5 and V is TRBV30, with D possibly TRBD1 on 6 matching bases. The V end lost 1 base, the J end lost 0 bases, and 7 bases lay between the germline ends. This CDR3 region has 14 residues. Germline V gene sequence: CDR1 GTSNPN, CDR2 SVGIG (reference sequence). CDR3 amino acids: CAWSGDTSNQPQHF. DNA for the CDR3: TGTGCCTGGAGTGGGGACACTAGCAATCAGCCCCAGCATTTT.

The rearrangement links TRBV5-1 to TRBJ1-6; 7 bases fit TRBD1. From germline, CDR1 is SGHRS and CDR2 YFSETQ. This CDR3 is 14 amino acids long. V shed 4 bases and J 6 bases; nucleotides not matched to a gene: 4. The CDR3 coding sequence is TGCGCCAGCAGCGTCGGGACAGTTAATTCACCCCTCCACTTT. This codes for CASSVGTVNSPLHF. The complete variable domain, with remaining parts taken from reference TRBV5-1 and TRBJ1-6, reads KAGVTQTPRYLIKTRGQQVTLSCSPISGHRSVSWYQQTPGQGLQFLFEYFSETQRNKGNFPGRFSGRQFSNSRSEMNVSTLELGDSALYLCASSVGTVNSPLHFGNGTRLTVT.

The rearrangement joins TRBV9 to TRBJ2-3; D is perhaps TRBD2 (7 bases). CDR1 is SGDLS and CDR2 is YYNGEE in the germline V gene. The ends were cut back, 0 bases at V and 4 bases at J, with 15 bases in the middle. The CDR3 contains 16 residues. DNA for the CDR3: TGTGCCAGCAGCGTAGATGGCCGCGGGGGCGCAGATACGCAGTATTTT. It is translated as CASSVDGRGGADTQYF.

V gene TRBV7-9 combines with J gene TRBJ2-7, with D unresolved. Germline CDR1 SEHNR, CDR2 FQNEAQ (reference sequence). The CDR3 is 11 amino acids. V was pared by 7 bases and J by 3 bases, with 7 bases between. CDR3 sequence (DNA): TGTGCCAGCACCCCCCTCTACGAGCAGTACTTC. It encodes CASTPLYEQYF.

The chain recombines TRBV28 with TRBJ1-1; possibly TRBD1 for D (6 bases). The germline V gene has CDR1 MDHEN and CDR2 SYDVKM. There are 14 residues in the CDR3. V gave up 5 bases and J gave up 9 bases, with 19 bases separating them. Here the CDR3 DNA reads TGTGCCAGCAGTAGACTTGGACAGTTAAGGCAAGCTTTCTTT. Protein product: CASSRLGQLRQAFF. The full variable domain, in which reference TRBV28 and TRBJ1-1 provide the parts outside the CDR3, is DVKVTQSSRYLVKRTGEKVFLECVQDMDHENMFWYRQDPGLGLRLIYFSYDVKMKEKGDIPEGYSVSREKKERFSLILESASTNQTSMYLCASSRLGQLRQAFFGQGTRLTVV.

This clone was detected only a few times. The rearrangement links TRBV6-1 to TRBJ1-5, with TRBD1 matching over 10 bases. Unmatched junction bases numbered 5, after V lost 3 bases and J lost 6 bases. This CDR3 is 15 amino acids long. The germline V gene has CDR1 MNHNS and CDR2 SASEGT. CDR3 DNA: TGTGCCAGCAGTGAGGGACAGGGGTTCAGTCAGCCCCAGCATTTT. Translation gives CASSEGQGFSQPQHF.

The CDR3 DNA follows: TGTGCCAGCAGCGTATCCGGGACAGGGGGCGCATACAATGAGCAGTTCTTC. The encoded protein is CASSVSGTGGAYNEQFF. V is TRBV9 and J is TRBJ2-1; TRBD1 aligns across 12 bases. V dropped 1 base and J dropped 4; count of bases not matched to a gene: 6. There are 17 residues in the CDR3. Germline loops: CDR1 SGDLS, CDR2 YYNGEE.

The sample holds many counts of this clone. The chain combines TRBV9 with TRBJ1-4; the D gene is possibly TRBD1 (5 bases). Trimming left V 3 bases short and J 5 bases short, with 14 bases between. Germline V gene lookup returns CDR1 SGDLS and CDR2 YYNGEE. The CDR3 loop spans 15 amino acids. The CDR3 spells CASSGGRGRNEKLFF. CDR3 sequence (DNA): TGTGCCAGCAGCGGAGGGCGGGGCAGAAATGAAAAACTGTTTTTT.

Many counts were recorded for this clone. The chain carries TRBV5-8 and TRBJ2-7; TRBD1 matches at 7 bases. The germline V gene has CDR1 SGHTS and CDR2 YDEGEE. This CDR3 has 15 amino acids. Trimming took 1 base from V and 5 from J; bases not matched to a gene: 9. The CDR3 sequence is CASSLFGTATHEQYF. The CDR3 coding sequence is TGTGCCAGCAGCTTGTTTGGGACAGCCACCCACGAGCAGTACTTC.

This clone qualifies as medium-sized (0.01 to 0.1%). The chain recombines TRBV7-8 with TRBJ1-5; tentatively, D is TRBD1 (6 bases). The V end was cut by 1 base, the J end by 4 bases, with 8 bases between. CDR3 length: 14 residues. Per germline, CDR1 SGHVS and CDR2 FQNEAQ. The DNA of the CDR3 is TGTGCCAGCAGCTTAGATACAGGGAATCAGCCCCAGCATTTT. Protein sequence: CASSLDTGNQPQHF.

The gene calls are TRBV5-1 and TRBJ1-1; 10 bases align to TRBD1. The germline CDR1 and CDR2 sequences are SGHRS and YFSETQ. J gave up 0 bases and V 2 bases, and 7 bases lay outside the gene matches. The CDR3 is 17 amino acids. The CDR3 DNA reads TGCGCCAGCAGCTTTAGGGACAGGGGAAGTTTGAACACTGAAGCTTTCTTT. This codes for CASSFRDRGSLNTEAFF.

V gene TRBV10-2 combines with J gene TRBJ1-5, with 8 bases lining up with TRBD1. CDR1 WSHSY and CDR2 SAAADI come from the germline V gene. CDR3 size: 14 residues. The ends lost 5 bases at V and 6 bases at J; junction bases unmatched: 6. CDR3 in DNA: TGCGCCAGCAGTACTCAGGGGGCCCGTCAGCCCCAGCATTTT. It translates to CASSTQGARQPQHF.

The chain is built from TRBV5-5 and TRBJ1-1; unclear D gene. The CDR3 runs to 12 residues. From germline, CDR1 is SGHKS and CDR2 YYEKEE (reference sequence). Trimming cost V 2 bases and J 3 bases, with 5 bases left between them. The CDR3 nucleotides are TGTGCCAGCAGCTTCGGGTACACTGAAGCTTTCTTT. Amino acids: CASSFGYTEAFF.

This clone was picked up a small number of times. The CDR3: CASSLPTTDTQYF. In nucleotides, the CDR3 is TGTGCCAGCAGTTTACCTACCACAGATACGCAGTATTTT. V gene TRBV6-6 combines with J gene TRBJ2-3, with D unresolved. Germline V gene sequence: CDR1 MNHNY, CDR2 SVGAGI (reference sequence). V lost 4 bases and J 2 bases, leaving 7 bases between the germline ends. The CDR3 is 13 residues long.

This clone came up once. The DNA for the CDR3 is TGTGCCAGCAGCTTATTAGGGGGCGCCCCGTCCGAGCAGTACTTC. It yields the protein CASSLLGGAPSEQYF. The chain joins TRBV7-3 to TRBJ2-7; TRBD1 aligns across 7 bases. V shed 2 bases and J 6 bases; nucleotides not matched to a gene: 10. Looked up from germline, CDR1 is SGHTA and CDR2 is FQGTGA. The CDR3 sequence is 15 residues long. Based on the CDR3 plus reference TRBV7-3 and TRBJ2-7, the full variable domain is GAGVSQTPSNKVTEKGKYVELRCDPISGHTALYWYRQSLGQGPEFLIYFQGTGAADDSGLPNDRFFAVRPEGSVSTLKIQRTERGDSAVYLCASSLLGGAPSEQYFGPGTRLTVT.